These 10 T cell receptor beta chains were sequenced from one sample in a study of CD8 T cells in ankylosing spondylitis. One entry per CDR3 protein, called by TCRdb with MiXCR from the 5' RACE reads. The profile shows about 100,000 distinct CDR3 sequences, nearly 25% of them singletons. The sequenced sample consisted of synovial fluid, either unsorted or a sorted T cell fraction (not recorded which). Every receptor here comes from a male donor with ankylosing spondylitis.

This clonotype was detected many times. CDR3 residues: CASSLAGYRETQYF. CDR3 nucleotide sequence: TGCGCCAGCAGCTTGGCCGGGTATCGTGAGACCCAGTACTTC. The rearrangement links TRBV5-1 to TRBJ2-5, with D hard to call. Germline assignment: CDR1 SGHRS and CDR2 YFSETQ. This CDR3 has 14 residues. V was shortened by 0 bases and J by 5 bases, with 11 bases between the two germline ends.

This chain's CDR3 is CASNLLGAGNTIYF. CDR3 coding DNA: TGTGCCAGCAACCTTCTGGGGGCGGGAAACACCATATATTTT. The chain links TRBV11-2 to TRBJ1-3, with D perhaps matching TRBD1 (6 bases). The V end was cut by 7 bases, the J end by 4 bases, with 14 bases between. This CDR3 comprises 14 residues. The germline V gene encodes CDR1 SGHAT and CDR2 FQNNGV.

This clonotype was seen a few times. This rearrangement joins TRBV10-3 to TRBJ2-7, with a weak D call TRBD1 (5 bases). The CDR3 is 13 amino acids. Trimming shortened V by 3 bases and J by 6 bases, and 12 bases separated the two germline ends. Germline V gives CDR1 ENHRY, CDR2 SYGVKD. The CDR3, as DNA: TGTGCCATCAGTGATTCTGACAGCAGCGAGCAGTACGTC. Translated, it gives CAISDSDSSEQYV.

This clonotype was observed at least ten times. The rearrangement uses TRBV5-1 and TRBJ1-3; the D is unclear. V lost 3 bases and J 4 bases, leaving 8 bases between the germline ends. From germline, CDR1 is SGHRS and CDR2 YFSETQ. The CDR3 is made up of 13 amino acids. The CDR3 loop reads CASSYLGGNTIYF. The CDR3, as DNA: TGCGCCAGCAGCTACCTAGGAGGAAACACCATATATTTT. The full variable domain, in which reference TRBV5-1 and TRBJ1-3 provide the parts outside the CDR3, is KAGVTQTPRYLIKTRGQQVTLSCSPISGHRSVSWYQQTPGQGLQFLFEYFSETQRNKGNFPGRFSGRQFSNSRSEMNVSTLELGDSALYLCASSYLGGNTIYFGEGSWLTVV.

The chain couples TRBV4-2 to TRBJ2-3; D call uncertain. The CDR3 sequence is 18 residues long. The germline V gene has CDR1 LGHNA and CDR2 YNFKEQ. The V end was cut by 0 bases, the J end by 0 bases, with 16 bases between. CDR3 nucleotide sequence: TGTGCCAGCAGCCAAGAATCTTCAGCCTTTGGGAGCACAGATACGCAGTATTTT. This encodes CASSQESSAFGSTDTQYF.

J is TRBJ1-2 and V is TRBV7-2; TRBD1 aligns across 7 bases. The junction had 1 base not matched to a gene; V was cut back by 0 bases and J by 6 bases. The germline CDR1 and CDR2 sequences are SGHTA and FQGNSA. The CDR3 runs to 13 residues. CDR3 DNA: TGTGCCAGCAGCTTAGCAGGGGGCAATGGCTACACCTTC. Translating gives CASSLAGGNGYTF.

The sample holds a few counts of this clonotype. The CDR3, as DNA: TGCAGCGTTGAATTTAGACCTGTCGCTGAAGCTTTCTTT. Translating it yields CSVEFRPVAEAFF. The chain combines TRBV29-1 with TRBJ1-1; D ambiguous. Germline V gene lookup returns CDR1 SQVTM and CDR2 ANQGSEA. Deletions cut 2 bases from V and 6 bases from J, with 13 bases between. CDR3 size: 13 residues.

The chain is built from TRBV11-2 and TRBJ1-1; a weak D match, TRBD1 (6 bases). Germline V gives CDR1 SGHAT, CDR2 FQNNGV. Trimming took off 5 bases at V and 0 bases at J, with 10 bases between the two ends. CDR3 length equals 14 residues. CDR3 residues: CASSPRGLNTEAFF. CDR3 nucleotide sequence: TGTGCCAGCAGCCCCAGGGGACTGAACACTGAAGCTTTCTTT.

This clonotype was found a few times. The V gene is TRBV4-1, the J gene TRBJ2-1; the D gene is possibly TRBD2 (5 bases). The germline CDR1 and CDR2 sequences are MGHRA and YSYEKL. The V end was cut by 4 bases, the J end by 5 bases, with 15 bases between. The CDR3 loop spans 15 amino acids. Here the CDR3 reads CASSPRERLNNEQFF. The DNA for the CDR3 is TGCGCCAGCAGCCCGAGGGAGCGGCTTAACAATGAGCAGTTCTTC.

This clonotype was seen a few times. The chain couples TRBV21-1 to TRBJ2-7. TRBV21-1 is reported as a pseudogene. The CDR3 spans 15 residues. The CDR3 coding sequence is TGTGCCAGCAGCAAAGTTGGCGGGAGCACCTACGAGCAGTACGTC. Translated, it gives CASSKVGGSTYEQYV.